This T cell receptor (beta chain) was profiled in a study of OX40 agonist ivuxolimab in advanced cancers. Whole-study context: The patients' treatment was ivuxolimab, an agonistic anti-OX40 (CD134) antibody.

Study outcomes and limitations: The study observed clonal expansion of CD4+ and CD8+ blood T cells by week 6 at 0.1 to 3.0 mg/kg.

Method: immunoSEQ multiplex PCR; TCRdb's copy keeps in-frame clones and lacks some. The sample holds approximately 31,000 clones; roughly 88% are singletons and the top ten take around three fifths. CDR3 length: 14 amino acids. Germline assignment: CDR1 SGHDT and CDR2 YYEEEE. Trimming removed 5 bases from V and 6 bases from J, with 15 bases in between. Comment on this clone: Antigen specificity is unknown.

This TCR came from an adult with an advanced solid tumor such as melanoma, head and neck, liver or kidney cancer. Source: CD4+ or CD8+ T cells sorted from blood, taken in a trial of the OX40 agonist ivuxolimab. The genes are TRBV5-6 and TRBJ1-5; D ambiguous. The CDR3 reads CASSRLLGSQPQHF. The CDR3 DNA sequence: TGTGCCAGCAGTCGACTTTTGGGGAGTCAGCCCCAGCATTTT.